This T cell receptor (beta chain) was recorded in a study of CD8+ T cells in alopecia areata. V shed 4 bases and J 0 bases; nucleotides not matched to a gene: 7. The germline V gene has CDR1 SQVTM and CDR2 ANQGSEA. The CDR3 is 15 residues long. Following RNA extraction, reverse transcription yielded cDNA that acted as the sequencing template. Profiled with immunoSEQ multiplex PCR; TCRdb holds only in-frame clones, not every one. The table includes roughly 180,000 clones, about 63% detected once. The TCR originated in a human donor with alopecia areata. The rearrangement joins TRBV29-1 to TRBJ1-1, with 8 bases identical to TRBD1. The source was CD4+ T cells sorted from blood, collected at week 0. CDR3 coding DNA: TGCAGCGTTGCATACAGGGGGAGAATGAACACTGAAGCTTTCTTT. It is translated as CSVAYRGRMNTEAFF.